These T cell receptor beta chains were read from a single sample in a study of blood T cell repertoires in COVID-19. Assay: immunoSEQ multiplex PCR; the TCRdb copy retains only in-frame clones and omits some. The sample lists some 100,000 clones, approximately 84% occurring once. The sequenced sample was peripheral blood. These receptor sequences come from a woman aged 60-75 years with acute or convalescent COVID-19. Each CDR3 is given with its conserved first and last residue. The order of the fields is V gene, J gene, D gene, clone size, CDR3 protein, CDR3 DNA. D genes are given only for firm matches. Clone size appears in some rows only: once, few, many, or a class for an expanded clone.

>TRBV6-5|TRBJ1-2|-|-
CASSYSQGSPYGYTF
TGTGCCAGCAGTTACTCGCAGGGATCCCCCTATGGCTACACCTTC
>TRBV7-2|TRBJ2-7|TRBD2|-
CASSLRASGGSYEQYF
TGTGCCAGCAGCTTAAGGGCTAGCGGGGGGTCCTACGAGCAGTACTTC
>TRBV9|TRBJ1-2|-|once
CASSSKPTATNYGYTF
TGTGCCAGCAGCTCCAAACCGACAGCCACTAACTATGGCTACACCTTC
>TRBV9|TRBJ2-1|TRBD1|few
CASSADRGREQFF
TGTGCCAGCAGCGCGGACAGGGGGCGTGAGCAGTTCTTC
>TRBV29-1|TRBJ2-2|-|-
CSVEDLGRRTGELFF
TGCAGCGTTGAAGATCTTGGCAGGCGCACCGGGGAGCTGTTTTTT
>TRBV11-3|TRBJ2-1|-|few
CASSPSPRGNYNEQFF
TGTGCCAGCAGCCCATCCCCCCGGGGGAATTACAATGAGCAGTTCTTC
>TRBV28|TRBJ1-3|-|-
CASSFESGNTIYF
TGTGCCAGCAGTTTTGAGTCTGGAAACACCATATATTTT
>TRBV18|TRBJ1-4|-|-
CASSPRQVRTNEKLFF
TGTGCCAGCTCACCCCGACAGGTCCGGACTAATGAAAAACTGTTTTTT
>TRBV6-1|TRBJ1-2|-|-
CASSEATHRAGDYGYTF
TGTGCCAGCAGTGAAGCAACTCACAGGGCGGGCGACTATGGCTACACCTTC
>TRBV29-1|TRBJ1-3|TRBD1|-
CSAGQGSGNTIYF
TGCAGCGCAGGACAGGGGAGTGGAAACACCATATATTTT
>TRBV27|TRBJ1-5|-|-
CASSLVRDTQPQHF
TGTGCCAGCAGTTTAGTCAGGGACACTCAGCCCCAGCATTTT
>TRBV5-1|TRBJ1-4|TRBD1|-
CASSSTGGSEKLFF
TGCGCCAGCAGCTCAACAGGGGGTAGTGAAAAACTGTTTTTT
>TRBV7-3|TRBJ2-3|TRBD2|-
CASSPGGVTDTQYF
TGTGCCAGCAGCCCTGGGGGGGTCACAGATACGCAGTATTTT
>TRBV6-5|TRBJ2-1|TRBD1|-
CASSDRGHYNEQFF
TGTGCCAGTTCTGACAGGGGGCACTACAATGAGCAGTTCTTC
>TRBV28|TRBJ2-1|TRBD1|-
CASSSLTRDRPKGEQFF
TGTGCCAGCAGCTCACTTACCCGGGACAGGCCTAAGGGTGAGCAGTTCTTC
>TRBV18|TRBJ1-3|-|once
CASSPGQTSGNTIYF
TGTGCCAGCTCACCTGGGCAGACCTCTGGAAACACCATATATTTT
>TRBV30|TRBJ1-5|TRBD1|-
CAWSVRQGPQPQHF
TGTGCCTGGAGTGTACGACAGGGGCCTCAGCCCCAGCATTTT
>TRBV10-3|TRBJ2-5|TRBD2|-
CAITSGGTETQYF
TGTGCCATCACTAGCGGGGGGACAGAGACCCAGTACTTC
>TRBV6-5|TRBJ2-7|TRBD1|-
CAGSFGQGSYEQYF
TGTGCCGGGTCCTTCGGACAGGGGTCCTACGAGCAGTACTTC
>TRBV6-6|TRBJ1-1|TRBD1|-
CASRDLTGKSFF
TGTGCCAGCAGGGATTTGACAGGGAAATCTTTCTTT